This T cell receptor (beta chain) appears in the sequencing data of a study of blood T cell repertoires in COVID-19. Study overall: Acute and convalescent COVID-19 specimens originated in the United States, Italy and Spain. T cells, B-cell-depleted T cells, or PBMCs supplied cDNA or gDNA.

Per the original methods: It was from reference gene primer amplification that nucleated cell counts were estimated. The table came from immunoSEQ multiplex PCR; TCRdb's copy has only in-frame clones and leaves some out. V and J calls plus clone size are reproduced from that table; the DNA served to infer D and trimming. The sample holds some 45,000 clones, approximately 90% seen once. Sequencing was performed on peripheral blood. This TCR came from a man aged 45-65 years with active COVID-19.

CDR3 in amino acids: CASSSHNAGQTYYEQYF. Written as DNA, the CDR3 is TGTGCCAGCAGTTCCCATAACGCGGGACAGACTTACTACGAGCAGTACTTC. The genes are TRBV28 and TRBJ2-7, with a possible D match to TRBD1 (7 bases). CDR1 and CDR2 (germline): MDHEN, SYDVKM. V gave up 4 bases and J gave up 3 bases, with 22 bases separating them. The CDR3 is made up of 17 amino acids.